This TCR beta chain was captured by sequencing in a study of cytomegalovirus exposure and HLA in healthy donors. Study-wide findings and caveats: In a later analysis, HLA-associated beta chains showed higher expansion and lower generation probabilities than comparable chains. Based on reports, TCR beta sequences accurately predicted HLA-A and HLA-B alleles for most subjects.

This cohort consisted of healthy bone marrow donors. As to this clone: Its target is not known.

PCR used 60 Vbeta primers and 13 Jbeta primers. TCRdb keeps only in-frame clones here, not all; method: immunoSEQ multiplex PCR. This table has about 110,000 clones, around three quarters appearing once. The junction had 4 bases not matched to a gene; V was cut back by 2 bases and J by 1 base. CDR3 size: 16 residues. CDR1 KGHSH and CDR2 LQKENI come from the germline V gene. The specimen was PBMCs. The V gene is TRBV18, the J gene TRBJ2-3; 9 bases fit TRBD2. This receptor was identified in a male donor in good health and CMV-seronegative. CDR3 nucleotide sequence: TGTGCCAGCTCACCAGTGGGACTAGCAGGCACAGATACGCAGTATTTT. Residues: CASSPVGLAGTDTQYF.